Given below is one TCR beta chain in context. These data originate in a study of blood T cell repertoires in COVID-19. Looking at the study overall: COVID-19 samples, acute and convalescent, were from the United States, Italy and Spain. T cells, B-cell-depleted T cells, or PBMCs supplied cDNA or gDNA.

In the authors' methods: Estimation of nucleated cell counts relied on the amplification of reference gene primers. The table came from immunoSEQ multiplex PCR; TCRdb's copy has only in-frame clones and leaves some out. That table supplies the V and J calls and clone size; D and trimming were determined from the DNA. The repertoire holds under 150,000 clones, with about 90% as singletons. This CDR3 has 16 residues. The V and J ends lost 4 bases and 5 bases, in that order; junction bases with no gene match: 11. Per germline, CDR1 SGHRS and CDR2 YFSETQ. This sequence was found in a human donor in a cohort sampled during active COVID-19. The chain joins TRBV5-1 to TRBJ2-2, with 7 bases that match TRBD1. Material for sequencing was peripheral blood. The CDR3 bases are TGCGCCAGCAGCAGCAGACAGGGCCCGCCGACCGGGGAGCTGTTTTTT. This sequence encodes CASSSRQGPPTGELFF.